Shown below are 18 T cell receptor beta chains from a single sample sequenced in a study of vaccination effects on CD4 cells after COVID-19. Which antigens these TCRs recognize remains unknown. Using immunoSEQ multiplex PCR, the repertoire was profiled, and TCRdb retains in-frame clones only, with some absent. The sample carries about 68,000 clones, 80% recorded once. With the ViraFEST assay, the study expanded antigen-specific CD4+ T cells using viral peptide pools, then sequenced them. The culture ran for 10 days, and then CD4+ T cells were isolated. None of the vaccinated had previously contracted SARS-CoV-2, and their nucleocapsid antibodies tested negative. Sequenced material: CD4+ T cells from PBMCs cultured with SARS-CoV-2 spike peptides, taken before COVID-19 vaccination. The receptor set was obtained from a human donor who received a COVID-19 vaccine.

With regard to this clone: The same CDR3 can be traced to other DNA sequences in this sample. The chain couples TRBV25-1 to TRBJ1-6; D is ambiguous. The germline V gene encodes CDR1 MGHDK and CDR2 SYGVNS. This CDR3 is built from 12 residues. V lost 1 base, J lost 9 bases, and 4 bases lay in between. CDR3 in DNA: TGTGCCAGCAGTGAATTGAGTTCACCCCTCCACTTT. Protein: CASSELSSPLHF.

The chain recombines TRBV27 with TRBJ1-6; D remains unclear. The V gene lost 5 bases and the J gene lost 3 bases, with 20 bases spanning the gap. The CDR3 covers 18 residues. Germline V CDR1 and CDR2: MNHEY, SMNVEV (reference sequence). CDR3 sequence (DNA): TGTGCCAGCAGTCTCCAGGAATTTGGCAGCCACTATAATTCACCCCTCCACTTT. Protein product: CASSLQEFGSHYNSPLHF.

V usage is TRBV6-5 and J usage is TRBJ2-1, with 11 bases fitting TRBD1. The V segment lost 4 bases and the J segment 1 base; nucleotides outside the gene matches: 3. This CDR3 region has 16 residues. Germline V gene data show CDR1 as MNHEY and CDR2 as SVGAGI. In nucleotides, the CDR3 is TGTGCCAGCAGTTTGGACAGGGGGCTGTCCTACAATGAGCAGTTCTTC. It codes for CASSLDRGLSYNEQFF.

There are a few counts of this clone. The V and J genes are TRBV5-1 and TRBJ1-1; maybe TRBD1 (5 bases). The V gene's germline CDR1 is SGHRS and CDR2 YFSETQ. CDR3 length: 13 amino acids. Trimming took 0 bases from V and 11 from J, leaving 14 bases between them. CDR3 protein: CASSLEMGVGAFF. Here the CDR3 DNA reads TGCGCCAGCAGCTTGGAGATGGGGGTTGGTGCTTTCTTT.

The chain links TRBV6-2 or TRBV6-3 to TRBJ1-4; D call uncertain. This CDR3 contains 17 residues. Looked up from germline, CDR1 is MNHEY and CDR2 is SVGEGT. The V end was cut by 6 bases, the J end by 5 bases, with 22 bases between. The CDR3 nucleotides are TGTGCCAGCAGCCCTCGGGTCTTTACAATGAAAAATGAAAAACTGTTTTTT. Residues: CASSPRVFTMKNEKLFF.

The chain carries TRBV2 and TRBJ1-1; D is ambiguous. CDR3 length: 13 residues. Trimming took 4 bases from V and 2 from J, leaving 8 bases between them. Germline V CDR1 and CDR2: SNHLY, FYNNEI. The chain's CDR3 is CASSGESNTEAFF. CDR3 DNA sequence: TGTGCCAGCAGTGGGGAATCCAACACTGAAGCTTTCTTT.

The V and J genes are TRBV28 and TRBJ2-1; 7 nucleotides align to TRBD1. Germline loops: CDR1 MDHEN, CDR2 SYDVKM. Unmatched junction bases numbered 10, after V lost 6 bases and J lost 5 bases. The CDR3 spans 15 residues. The CDR3 DNA is TGTGCCAGCAGCAAGGCCGGGACAGTTAACAATGAGCAGTTCTTC. Protein: CASSKAGTVNNEQFF.

The chain joins TRBV5-1 to TRBJ2-2; 7 bases map to TRBD1. The CDR3 spans 16 residues. CDR1 and CDR2 (germline): SGHRS, YFSETQ. J was trimmed by 3 bases and V by 3 bases; bases with no gene match: 8. The CDR3 nucleotides are TGCGCCAGCAGCTCTAGACAGGGCGGAGACACCGGGGAGCTGTTTTTT. Encoded protein: CASSSRQGGDTGELFF.

This clone was counted a few times. The J gene is TRBJ2-2, the V gene TRBV7-3, with D uncertain. Germline-derived CDR1 and CDR2 are SGHTA and FQGTGA. V lost 5 bases, J lost 1 base, and 14 bases lay in between. The CDR3 spans 16 residues. As DNA, the CDR3 is TGTGCCAGCAGCCCGCGACACATACTGAACACCGGGGAGCTGTTTTTT. Protein sequence: CASSPRHILNTGELFF.

This clone came up once. The chain has TRBV11-2 and TRBJ2-3; TRBD1 might be the D (6 bases). Germline V gene sequence: CDR1 SGHAT, CDR2 FQNNGV. V was clipped by 5 bases and J by 0 bases, with 21 bases between them. The length of the CDR3 is 18 residues. The CDR3 region is CASSPRPGTPTSTDTQYF. The CDR3 DNA reads TGTGCCAGCAGCCCCCGTCCGGGGACACCCACTAGCACAGATACGCAGTATTTT. The full variable domain, rest sourced from reference TRBV11-2 and TRBJ2-3, is EAGVAQSPRYKIIEKRQSVAFWCNPISGHATLYWYQQILGQGPKLLIQFQNNGVVDDSQLPKDRFSAERLKGVDSTLKIQPAKLEDSAVYLCASSPRPGTPTSTDTQYFGPGTRLTVL.

The genes are TRBV29-1 and TRBJ2-5; possible D gene TRBD1, 8 bases. Trimming pared 4 bases from V and 2 bases from J, leaving 23 bases between. The CDR3 covers 17 residues. Per the germline V gene, CDR1 is SQVTM and CDR2 is ANQGSEA. CDR3 nucleotide sequence: TGCAGCGTTGGGGGGGGTGGCAGGGGGCAGACTCAAGAGACCCAGTACTTC. It encodes CSVGGGGRGQTQETQYF.

This chain joins TRBV2 and TRBJ1-2; no definite D call. The germline CDR1 and CDR2 sequences are SNHLY and FYNNEI. The CDR3 extends over 14 amino acids. The germline V and J ends were trimmed by 3 bases and 7 bases, with 15 bases remaining between them. The CDR3 DNA reads as TGTGCCAGCAGTGACGTTTTAGCTACTCTTGGCTACACCTTC. It is translated as CASSDVLATLGYTF.

The chain links TRBV6-1 to TRBJ1-2; D may be TRBD1 (6 bases). The length of the CDR3 is 18 residues. The germline V and J ends were trimmed by 0 bases and 4 bases, with 21 bases remaining between them. Per germline, CDR1 MNHNS and CDR2 SASEGT. In nucleotides, the CDR3 is TGTGCCAGCAGTGAAGCGGGGGGCCTGGTTTTGGGGGGCTATGGCTACACCTTC. Its protein is CASSEAGGLVLGGYGYTF.

This clone was seen only a few times. The chain couples TRBV6-5 to TRBJ1-6, with 7 bases fitting TRBD1. The CDR3 has 15 amino acids. Trimming removed 5 bases from V and 9 bases from J; junction bases left unmatched: 10. Germline assignment: CDR1 MNHEY and CDR2 SVGAGI. The CDR3 DNA follows: TGTGCCAGCAGTACCCCCACAGGGGTGGGTTCACCCCTCCACTTT. Its protein product is CASSTPTGVGSPLHF.

The chain uses TRBV4-3 and TRBJ1-6; D ambiguous. The germline gives CDR1 LGHNA, CDR2 YSLEER. This CDR3 region has 18 residues. V lost 2 bases and J lost 3, with 17 bases in between. The CDR3 reads CASSQTLWGEGYNSPLHF. The CDR3 DNA reads TGCGCCAGCAGCCAAACGCTATGGGGAGAGGGCTATAATTCACCCCTCCACTTT.

The CDR3 DNA sequence: TGTGCCAGCAGCTCCCGGGGCAGAAACCAAGAGACCCAGTACTTC. This encodes CASSSRGRNQETQYF. The rearrangement links TRBV7-2 to TRBJ2-5; D might be TRBD1 or TRBD2, each matching 5 bases. Trimming removed 4 bases at V and 0 bases at J, with 12 bases between. This CDR3 is built from 15 residues. Germline values: CDR1 SGHTA, CDR2 FQGNSA. Filled out from reference TRBV7-2 and TRBJ2-5, the complete variable domain reads GAGVSQSPSNKVTEKGKDVELRCDPISGHTALYWYRQSLGQGLEFLIYFQGNSAPDKSGLPSDRFSAERTGGSVSTLTIQRTQQEDSAVYLCASSSRGRNQETQYFGPGTRLLVL.

The genes are TRBV24-1 and TRBJ2-7; 8 nucleotides line up with TRBD2. Looked up from germline, CDR1 is KGHDR and CDR2 is SFDVKD. This CDR3 comprises 13 residues. Trimming cost V 12 bases and J 6 bases; bases outside gene matches: 12. The DNA for the CDR3 is TGTGCCCCCGGGGCCACGGGGGGGCCCGAGCAGTACGTC. The encoded protein is CAPGATGGPEQYV.

This chain links TRBV19 with TRBJ1-2, with 7 bases identical to TRBD1. Germline V gene sequence: CDR1 LNHDA, CDR2 SQIVND (reference sequence). The length of the CDR3 is 13 residues. The junction had 3 bases not matched to a gene; V was cut back by 1 base and J by 7 bases. CDR3 sequence: CASSIAAGGGYTF. The CDR3 bases are TGTGCCAGTAGTATAGCGGCAGGGGGTGGCTACACCTTC.